This entry lists 14 T cell receptor beta chains sequenced from one sample in a study of T-cell reconstitution after alpha-beta-depleted transplantation in children. For TCRbeta, the library was prepared with unique molecular identifiers. TCRdb ran MiXCR on the PCR reads and lists one entry per CDR3 protein. This table has 450,000 to 600,000 distinct CDR3 sequences, 13% appearing once. Source: PBMCs, mostly from graft donor cells, taken 360 days after TCRalphabeta/CD19-depleted stem cell transplant. The receptors here all came from a male patient between 10 and 17 years old who had a stem cell transplant for acute myeloid leukemia, so the T cells may come from the graft donor.

The sample holds many counts of this clonotype. The chain joins TRBV5-5 to TRBJ2-7; D gene ambiguous. Germline V gives CDR1 SGHKS, CDR2 YYEKEE (reference sequence). The V end was cut by 3 bases, the J end by 3 bases, with 7 bases between. CDR3 size: 12 residues. CDR3 protein: CASSSASYEQYF. As DNA, the CDR3 is TGTGCCAGCAGCTCCGCAAGCTACGAGCAGTACTTC.

This clonotype turned up a few times. CDR3 residues: CASSQDGMGSGTDTQYF. Here the CDR3 DNA reads TGCGCCAGCAGCCAAGATGGGATGGGGTCCGGCACAGATACGCAGTATTTT. The chain carries TRBV4-3 and TRBJ2-3; D is ambiguous. The germline V gene has CDR1 LGHNA and CDR2 YSLEER. This CDR3 spans 17 amino acids. The germline V and J ends were trimmed by 0 bases and 1 base, with 14 bases remaining between them.

This clonotype was seen many times. The V call is TRBV7-3, the J call TRBJ2-2, with 13 positions matching TRBD2. Trimming removed 3 bases from V and 5 bases from J; junction bases left unmatched: 6. The CDR3 is 17 residues long. Germline CDR1 is SGHTA and CDR2 is FQGTGA. CDR3 in amino acids: CASSFTSGRAGTGELFF. The CDR3 nucleotides are TGTGCCAGCAGCTTCACTAGCGGGAGGGCCGGAACCGGGGAGCTGTTTTTT. The whole variable domain, filled in from reference TRBV7-3 and TRBJ2-2, reads GAGVSQTPSNKVTEKGKYVELRCDPISGHTALYWYRQSLGQGPEFLIYFQGTGAADDSGLPNDRFFAVRPEGSVSTLKIQRTERGDSAVYLCASSFTSGRAGTGELFFGEGSRLTVL.

This clonotype has just a few counts. V gene TRBV12-3 or TRBV12-4 combines with J gene TRBJ2-5; the D gene could be TRBD1 or TRBD2 (5 bases each). V was shortened by 6 bases and J by 2 bases, with 19 bases between the two germline ends. This CDR3 comprises 16 residues. As DNA, the CDR3 is TGTGCCAGCAGCCCTAATTCCGGGGCCATGCAAGAGACCCAGTACTTC. Amino acid sequence: CASSPNSGAMQETQYF.

The chain links TRBV18 to TRBJ2-7; D remains unclear. Per the germline V gene, CDR1 is KGHSH and CDR2 is LQKENI. V lost 3 bases and J lost 3, with 9 bases in between. The CDR3 is 13 residues long. CDR3 nucleotides: TGTGCCAGCTCACCGGGCAGGCTCTACGAGCAGTACTTC. Amino acid sequence: CASSPGRLYEQYF.

This clonotype has at least ten counts. The rearrangement joins TRBV7-9 to TRBJ2-7, with 12 bases matching TRBD2. V was pared by 5 bases and J by 3 bases, with 5 bases of the junction left unmatched. This CDR3 is 15 amino acids long. Germline V gene sequence: CDR1 SEHNR, CDR2 FQNEAQ (reference sequence). CDR3 DNA: TGTGCCAGCAGCCCTAGCGGGAGGGCGGTCTACGAGCAGTACTTC. Translating it yields CASSPSGRAVYEQYF.

The chain is built from TRBV29-1 and TRBJ2-7; unclear D gene. Germline V gene sequence: CDR1 SQVTM, CDR2 ANQGSEA. V was pared by 4 bases and J by 2 bases, with 12 bases between. The CDR3 totals 13 residues. CDR3 nucleotide sequence: TGCAGCGTTGGCATTGGCGGTACCTACGAGCAGTACTTC. Its translation: CSVGIGGTYEQYF.

This chain joins TRBV7-3 and TRBJ2-1; D is ambiguous. The germline V and J ends were trimmed by 0 bases and 9 bases, with 12 bases remaining between them. The germline V gene encodes CDR1 SGHTA and CDR2 FQGTGA. The CDR3 extends over 14 amino acids. The CDR3 here is CASSLTRLASEQFF. CDR3 sequence (DNA): TGTGCCAGCAGCTTAACGAGACTCGCGAGTGAGCAGTTCTTC.

The CDR3 sequence is CASSPEAPANTGELFF. Written as DNA, the CDR3 is TGTGCCAGCAGTCCCGAGGCTCCCGCGAACACCGGGGAGCTGTTTTTT. The gene calls are TRBV28 and TRBJ2-2; D unclear. CDR1 MDHEN and CDR2 SYDVKM come from the germline V gene. The length of the CDR3 is 16 residues. V was trimmed by 5 bases and J by 0 bases, leaving 13 bases between them.

A few counts support this clonotype. This chain uses TRBV5-6 with TRBJ2-3; D is undetermined. CDR3 length: 17 amino acids. V lost 4 bases and J lost 0, with 18 bases in between. Germline CDR1 reads SGHDT; CDR2 reads YYEEEE. The CDR3 region is CASSRMRIFASTDTQYF. DNA of the CDR3: TGTGCCAGCAGCCGGATGAGGATTTTCGCTAGCACAGATACGCAGTATTTT.

The J gene is TRBJ2-1, the V gene TRBV7-9, with TRBD2 matching 7 bases. V was pared by 6 bases and J by 7 bases, with 15 bases of the junction left unmatched. CDR1 and CDR2 (germline): SEHNR, FQNEAQ (reference sequence). The CDR3 has 16 residues. The CDR3 bases are TGTGCCAGCAGGGGAACGGACGGCCTCGGGGGGAATGAGCAGTTCTTC. This sequence encodes CASRGTDGLGGNEQFF. Filled out from reference TRBV7-9 and TRBJ2-1, the complete variable domain reads DTGVSQNPRHKITKRGQNVTFRCDPISEHNRLYWYRQTLGQGPEFLTYFQNEAQLEKSRLLSDRFSAERPKGSFSTLEIQRTEQGDSAMYLCASRGTDGLGGNEQFFGPGTRLTVL.

This clonotype has ten or more counts. The chain employs TRBV6-2 or TRBV6-3 and TRBJ2-7; D gene unclear. CDR3 length equals 11 residues. Per germline, CDR1 MNHEY and CDR2 SVGEGT. Trimming took 6 bases from V and 4 from J, leaving 7 bases between them. CDR3: CASSERYEQYF. As DNA, the CDR3 is TGTGCCAGCAGCGAAAGGTACGAGCAGTACTTC.

The chain couples TRBV6-4 to TRBJ2-1, with D tentatively TRBD2 (5 bases). Germline CDR1 MRHNA, CDR2 SNTAGT. The CDR3 is made up of 20 amino acids. V dropped 6 bases and J dropped 9 bases, with 36 bases sitting between them. The CDR3 DNA reads as TGTGCCAGCAGCGACCGGCTTCCCCCCCCGGGAATAGAGGTTAAGGCTGAGCAGTTCTTC. Amino acid sequence: CASSDRLPPPGIEVKAEQFF.

This clonotype was found a few times. The chain couples TRBV5-1 to TRBJ2-7, with 9 bases identical to TRBD1. The CDR3 contains 15 residues. With 2 bases clipped from V and 2 bases from J, the junction kept 5 bases outside the gene matches. Germline assignment: CDR1 SGHRS and CDR2 YFSETQ. CDR3 DNA sequence: TGCGCCAGCAGCTTTGGACAGGGGCCAACCTACGAGCAGTACTTC. Translation: CASSFGQGPTYEQYF.